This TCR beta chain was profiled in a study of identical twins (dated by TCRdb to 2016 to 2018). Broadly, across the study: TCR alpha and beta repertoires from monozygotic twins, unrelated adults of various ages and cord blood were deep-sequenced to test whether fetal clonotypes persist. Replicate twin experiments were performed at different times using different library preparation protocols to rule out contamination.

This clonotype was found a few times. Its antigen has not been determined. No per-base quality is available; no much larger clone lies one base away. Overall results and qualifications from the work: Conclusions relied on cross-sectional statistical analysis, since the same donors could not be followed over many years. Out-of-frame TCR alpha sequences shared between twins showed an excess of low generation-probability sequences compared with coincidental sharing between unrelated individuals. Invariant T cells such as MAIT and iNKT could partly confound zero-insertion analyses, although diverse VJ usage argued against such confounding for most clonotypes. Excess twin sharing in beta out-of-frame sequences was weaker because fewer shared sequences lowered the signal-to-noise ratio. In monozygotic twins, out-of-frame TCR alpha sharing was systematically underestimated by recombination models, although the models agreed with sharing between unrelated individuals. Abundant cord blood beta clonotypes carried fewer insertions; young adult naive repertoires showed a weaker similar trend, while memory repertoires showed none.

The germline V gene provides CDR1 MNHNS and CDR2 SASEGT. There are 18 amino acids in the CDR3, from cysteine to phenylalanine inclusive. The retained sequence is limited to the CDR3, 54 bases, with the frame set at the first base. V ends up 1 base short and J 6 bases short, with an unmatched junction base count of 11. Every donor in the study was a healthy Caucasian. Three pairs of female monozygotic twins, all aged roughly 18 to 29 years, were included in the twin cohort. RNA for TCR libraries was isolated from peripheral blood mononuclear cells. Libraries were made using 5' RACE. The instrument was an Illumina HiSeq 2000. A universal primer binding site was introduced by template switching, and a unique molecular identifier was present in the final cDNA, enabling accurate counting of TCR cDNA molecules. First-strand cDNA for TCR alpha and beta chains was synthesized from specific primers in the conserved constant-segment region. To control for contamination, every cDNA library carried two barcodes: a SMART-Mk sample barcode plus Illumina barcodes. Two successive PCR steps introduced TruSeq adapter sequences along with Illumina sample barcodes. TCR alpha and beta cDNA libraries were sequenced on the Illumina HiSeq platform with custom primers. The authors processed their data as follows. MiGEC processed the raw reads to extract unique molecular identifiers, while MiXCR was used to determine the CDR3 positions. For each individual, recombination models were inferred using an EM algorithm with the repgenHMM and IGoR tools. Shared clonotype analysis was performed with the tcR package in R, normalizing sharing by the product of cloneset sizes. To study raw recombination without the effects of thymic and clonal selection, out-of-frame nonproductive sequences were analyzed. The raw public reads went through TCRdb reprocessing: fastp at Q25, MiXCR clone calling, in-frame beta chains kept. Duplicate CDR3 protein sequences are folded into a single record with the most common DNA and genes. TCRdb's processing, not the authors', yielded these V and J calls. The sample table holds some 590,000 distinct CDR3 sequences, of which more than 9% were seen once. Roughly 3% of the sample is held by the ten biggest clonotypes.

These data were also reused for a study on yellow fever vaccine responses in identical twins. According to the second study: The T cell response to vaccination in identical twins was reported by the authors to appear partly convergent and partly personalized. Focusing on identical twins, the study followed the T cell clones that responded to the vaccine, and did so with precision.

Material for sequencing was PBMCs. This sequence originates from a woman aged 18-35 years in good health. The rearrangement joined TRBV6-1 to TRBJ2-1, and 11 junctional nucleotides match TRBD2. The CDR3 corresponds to CASSEDNLLAGVFNEQFF. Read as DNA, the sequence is TGTGCCAGCAGTGAAGACAATTTACTAGCGGGAGTTTTCAATGAGCAGTTCTTC.